A single sample is the source of the 5 T cell receptor beta chains below, sequenced in a study of T cell repertoires in cytomegalovirus infection. TCRdb re-called the reads with MiXCR, one entry per CDR3 protein. The sample shows about 260,000 distinct CDR3 sequences, roughly an eighth of them seen only once. Sequencing input: PBMCs. These receptor sequences come from a human donor in good health (CMV status not recorded). Some clones in this sample may be carry-over from other donors' samples.

This sequence joins TRBV4-2 and TRBJ2-1, with a tentative D call TRBD2 (5 bases). V gave up 0 bases and J gave up 10 bases, with 22 bases separating them. Germline V gene sequence: CDR1 LGHNA, CDR2 YNFKEQ. The CDR3 totals 17 residues. The CDR3 region has the DNA TGTGCCAGCAGCCAAGATTTGAGGCTAGCCCTCAAGTCGGAGCAGTTCTTC. Translation: CASSQDLRLALKSEQFF.

The V gene is TRBV5-1, the J gene TRBJ2-3, with 9 bases lining up with TRBD1. This CDR3 has 15 amino acids. Germline-derived CDR1 and CDR2 are SGHRS and YFSETQ. V shed 5 bases and J 1 base; nucleotides not matched to a gene: 5. CDR3 amino acids: CASSDRDRGTDTQYF. The CDR3 nucleotides are TGCGCCAGCAGTGACCGGGACAGGGGCACAGATACGCAGTATTTT. The complete variable domain, with remaining parts taken from reference TRBV5-1 and TRBJ2-3, reads KAGVTQTPRYLIKTRGQQVTLSCSPISGHRSVSWYQQTPGQGLQFLFEYFSETQRNKGNFPGRFSGRQFSNSRSEMNVSTLELGDSALYLCASSDRDRGTDTQYFGPGTRLTVL.

This clonotype showed up many times. V and J are TRBV12-3 or TRBV12-4 and TRBJ1-2; D not certain. This CDR3 spans 13 amino acids. V dropped 6 bases and J dropped 2 bases, with 10 bases sitting between them. CDR3 DNA sequence: TGTGCCAGCAGCCAACACCCAAACTATGGCTACACCTTC. It translates to CASSQHPNYGYTF.

This rearrangement joins TRBV28 to TRBJ1-3, with D perhaps matching TRBD1 (5 bases). Germline loops: CDR1 MDHEN, CDR2 SYDVKM. There are 15 residues in the CDR3. The germline V and J ends were trimmed by 5 bases and 7 bases, with 18 bases remaining between them. The DNA for the CDR3 is TGTGCCAGCAGTCCTCTCGGGCAGGGCGGCAACACCATATATTTT. Protein product: CASSPLGQGGNTIYF.

This clonotype was detected many times. CDR3 bases: TGTGCCAGTAGTCCGACTTCCCCAGAGACCCAGTACTTC. As protein: CASSPTSPETQYF. This chain uses TRBV19 with TRBJ2-5; unclear D gene. The CDR3 runs to 13 residues. V was clipped by 5 bases and J by 4 bases, with 11 bases between them. CDR1 is LNHDA, CDR2 SQIVND, per germline (reference sequence).